This T cell receptor (beta chain) was sequenced in a study of cytomegalovirus exposure and HLA in healthy donors. Study-level points and caveats: Links to common viral pathogens appeared, in a later analysis, for several of the most significant clusters. A later analysis reportedly found that, within productive TCRs, an Asian-associated ancestry cluster had fewer N-insertions than the mean observed across the 666 donors.

With 60 Vbeta and 13 Jbeta primers, the PCR was carried out. Profiling relied on immunoSEQ multiplex PCR, and the TCRdb table lists in-frame clones only, not all of them. The data contain roughly 120,000 clones, 80% to 90% of them singletons. About this clone: Its antigen is still unknown.

V trimming: 7 bases; J trimming: 5 bases; junction bases outside the gene matches: 5. CDR1 and CDR2 from the germline V gene are SEHNR and FQNEAQ (reference sequence). The length of the CDR3 is 13 residues. The chain is built from TRBV7-9 and TRBJ1-2, with TRBD1 matching over 9 bases. Sequencing input: PBMCs. The TCR sequence derives from a woman aged 25 to 39 in good health and CMV-seronegative. The CDR3 DNA is TGTGCCAGCACCCGGGACAGGGTGTATGGCTACACCTTC. As protein: CASTRDRVYGYTF. Using reference TRBV7-9 and TRBJ1-2 for the parts outside the CDR3, the full variable domain is DTGVSQNPRHKITKRGQNVTFRCDPISEHNRLYWYRQTLGQGPEFLTYFQNEAQLEKSRLLSDRFSAERPKGSFSTLEIQRTEQGDSAMYLCASTRDRVYGYTFGSGTRLTVV.